A selection of T cell receptor beta chains follows, all from one sample in a study of cytomegalovirus exposure and HLA in healthy donors. The data were produced by immunoSEQ multiplex PCR, yet TCRdb's version contains in-frame clones alone and is incomplete. Here the sample spans 150,000 to 200,000 clones, 65% to 90% being singletons. The sequencing sample was made of PBMCs. The receptors derive from a male donor in good health and CMV-seronegative. Each CDR3 is given with its conserved first and last residue. Each record gives: clone size, V gene, J gene, D gene, CDR3 DNA, CDR3 protein. A D gene is named only where the DNA matches it firmly. Expanded clones get a size class; other rows say once, few or many, or leave the size out.

>few|TRBV12-5|TRBJ2-3|TRBD1
TGTGCTAGTGGTTTGGGACAGGGGGCAGATACGCAGTATTTT
CASGLGQGADTQYF
>NA|TRBV2|TRBJ2-7|TRBD1
TGTGCCAGCTTTTCAGGGGGTGAAGGCGAGCAGTACTTC
CASFSGGEGEQYF
>NA|TRBV6-5|TRBJ2-3|TRBD2
TGTGCCAGCAGCCCGACTAGCTCGGGAGATACGCAGTATTTT
CASSPTSSGDTQYF
>NA|TRBV7-9|TRBJ2-5|NA
TGTGCCAGCAGCTCCGGAGACAGTGGGAGGGAGACCCAGTACTTC
CASSSGDSGRETQYF
>NA|TRBV10-3|TRBJ1-2|NA
TGTGCCATCAGGGGGGGAGGTGGCTACACCTTC
CAIRGGGGYTF
>few|TRBV29-1|TRBJ2-1|TRBD2
TGCAGCGTTGTATCTCGGACTAGCGATGTCGATGAGCAGTTCTTC
CSVVSRTSDVDEQFF
>NA|TRBV5-1|TRBJ1-1|NA
TGCGCCAGCAGCCCGGGTCTCATGAACACTGAAGCTTTCTTT
CASSPGLMNTEAFF
>NA|TRBV6-6|TRBJ2-5|NA
TGTGCCAGCAGTTACTCGAGGACAACCTACCAAGAGACCCAGTACTTC
CASSYSRTTYQETQYF
>NA|TRBV5-1|TRBJ1-5|NA
TGCGCCAGCAGTTCAGGGGCGGGTCAGCCCCAGCATTTT
CASSSGAGQPQHF
>NA|TRBV19|TRBJ2-1|NA
TGTGCCAGTAGTATCATGGACACGCTTTCCTACAATGAGCAGTTCTTC
CASSIMDTLSYNEQFF
>NA|TRBV4-1|TRBJ2-2|TRBD1
TGCGCCAGCAGCCAAGACGCCCGGACAGGGCGTCCCGGGGAGCTGTTTTTT
CASSQDARTGRPGELFF
>few|TRBV19|TRBJ1-1|NA
TGTGCCAGTAGTCCGGGTGTGAACACTGAAGCTTTCTTT
CASSPGVNTEAFF
>few|TRBV2|TRBJ1-4|TRBD1
TGTGCCAGCCTTCTAAACAGGGGGAGCGGCGAAAAACTGTTTTTT
CASLLNRGSGEKLFF
>NA|TRBV19|TRBJ1-6|NA
TGTGCCAGTAGTCGAAAGCCCTCTACTGTGTATAATTCACCCCTCCACTTT
CASSRKPSTVYNSPLHF
>once|TRBV29-1|TRBJ2-3|TRBD2
TGCAGCGTCAACTCGGGGAGTAGCGGGGGGACAGATACGCAGTATTTT
CSVNSGSSGGTDTQYF
>NA|TRBV7-2|TRBJ1-1|NA
TGTGCCAGCAGCTTAGTGGGGGGAATGAACACTGAAGCTTTCTTT
CASSLVGGMNTEAFF
>NA|TRBV10-3|TRBJ1-2|TRBD1
TGTGCCATCAGAGAAAGCCGGGACAGTAACTTTTTAGGGTATGGCTACACCTTC
CAIRESRDSNFLGYGYTF
>once|TRBV5-1|TRBJ2-5|NA
TGCGCCAGCAGCGTCGGGGGAACCCAAGAGACCCAGTACTTC
CASSVGGTQETQYF
>NA|TRBV10-2|TRBJ1-1|NA
TGCGCCAGCCTACCTGAGACGGGGACTGAAGCTTTCTTT
CASLPETGTEAFF
>NA|TRBV6-5|TRBJ2-7|NA
TGTGCCAGCAGTATCGGACAGAACTACGAGCAGTACTTC
CASSIGQNYEQYF
>NA|TRBV18|TRBJ1-2|NA
TGTGCCAGCTCACGTAGGCGGGAAGACTATGGCTACACCTTC
CASSRRREDYGYTF
>NA|TRBV12-5|TRBJ2-2|TRBD1
TGTGCTAGTGGTTTGGGGAGGACAGGGTCCGCGAACACCGGGGAGCTGTTTTTT
CASGLGRTGSANTGELFF
>NA|TRBV12-5|TRBJ1-1|NA
TGTGCTAGTGGTTTCGGGGAGACGTTGAACACTGAAGCTTTCTTT
CASGFGETLNTEAFF
>NA|TRBV5-6|TRBJ2-5|NA
TGTGCCAGCAGCAACGAGTACCAAGAGACCCAGTACTTC
CASSNEYQETQYF
>NA|TRBV2|TRBJ2-4|TRBD1
TGTGCCAGCAGTGAAGGGAATTGGGCAGGGGGCGAAAACATTCAGTACTTC
CASSEGNWAGGENIQYF
>NA|TRBV19|TRBJ2-2|NA
TGTGCCAGTAGTATGGACGGTTACCTAGCTGCGGACACCGGGGAGCTGTTTTTT
CASSMDGYLAADTGELFF
>NA|TRBV4-2|TRBJ2-5|TRBD2
TGTGCCAGCAGTCAACTAGCGGGGGGCGGGGGAGTCAAGTTGCCCCAGTACTTC
CASSQLAGGGGVKLPQYF
>NA|TRBV27|TRBJ1-5|NA
TGTGCCAGCAGTTTCCAGGGGTTTAGCAATCAGCCCCAGCATTTT
CASSFQGFSNQPQHF
>NA|TRBV2|TRBJ1-5|TRBD1
TGTGCCAGCAGCGGACAGGGCAATCAGCCCCAGCATTTT
CASSGQGNQPQHF
>NA|TRBV2|TRBJ1-1|NA
TGTGCCAGCAAGCCGGGATATTACACTGAAGCTTTCTTT
CASKPGYYTEAFF
>NA|TRBV5-6|TRBJ1-2|TRBD1
TGTGCCAGCAGCACAGGGGTTCGGGGCTACACCTTC
CASSTGVRGYTF
>NA|TRBV5-4|TRBJ2-7|TRBD1
TGTGCCAGCAGCTCGAAGACAGGGTCCCCCTACGAGCAGTACTTC
CASSSKTGSPYEQYF
>NA|TRBV5-6|TRBJ1-1|TRBD1
TGTGCCAGCAGCTACGACAGGGGGGGCCCAGGGAACACTGAAGCTTTCTTT
CASSYDRGGPGNTEAFF
>NA|TRBV5-1|TRBJ2-3|TRBD2
TGCGCCAGCAGCCCGGGAGGGGGGGGCGGCACAGATACGCAGTATTTT
CASSPGGGGGTDTQYF
>NA|TRBV4-3|TRBJ2-7|TRBD2
TGCGCCAGCAGCCAGTCGTTGGGACTAGCGGGGGCCGCCTCCTACGAGCAGTACTTC
CASSQSLGLAGAASYEQYF
>NA|TRBV30|TRBJ2-5|NA
TGTGCCTGGAGTAGGGGGGGCCTAAGAGAGACCCAGTACTTC
CAWSRGGLRETQYF
>NA|TRBV6-4|TRBJ2-1|TRBD2
TGTGCCAGCAGTGTAGAAGCGGGGGGTTACAATGAGCAGTTCTTC
CASSVEAGGYNEQFF
>NA|TRBV2|TRBJ1-2|TRBD1
TGTGCCAGCAGCCCAGGGGGGAGAAAGGGCTACACCTTC
CASSPGGRKGYTF
>NA|TRBV7-9|TRBJ2-1|TRBD2
TGTGCCAGCAGCTTGGGGGGGGAGGGTGAGCAGTTCTTC
CASSLGGEGEQFF
>few|TRBV11-1|TRBJ2-5|TRBD2
TGTGCCAGCAGCTCGGAGCGGGGGGCCGCAGAGACCCAGTACTTC
CASSSERGAAETQYF
>once|TRBV7-2|TRBJ2-3|TRBD2
TGTGCCAGCAGCCTTAGCGGGGGTTTGACAGATACGCAGTATTTT
CASSLSGGLTDTQYF
>NA|TRBV18|TRBJ2-7|TRBD1
TGTGCCAGCTCAAACCGGGACAGGGGAGTTGAGCAGTACTTC
CASSNRDRGVEQYF
>NA|TRBV4-2|TRBJ1-4|NA
TGTGCCAGCAGCCAAGTCGGGGGTAATGAAAAACTGTTTTTT
CASSQVGGNEKLFF
>once|TRBV19|TRBJ1-2|TRBD1
TGTGCCAGTAGTATAGACCGGGACAGGGGAAACTATGGCTACACCTTC
CASSIDRDRGNYGYTF
>NA|TRBV5-6|TRBJ1-4|NA
TGTGCCAGCAGCTTGGTAGGGCAGGGGAATGAAAAACTGTTTTTT
CASSLVGQGNEKLFF
>NA|TRBV19|TRBJ1-2|TRBD1
TGTGCCAGTAGTAGGGGAACAGGGGACTATGGCTACACCTTC
CASSRGTGDYGYTF
>NA|TRBV6-6|TRBJ2-7|NA
TGTGCCAGCAGTTACAACAGGGCCGAGGCTCAGGACGAGCAGTACTTC
CASSYNRAEAQDEQYF
>few|TRBV9|TRBJ1-2|NA
TGTGCCAGCAGCGTAGAGGCGGGGCAAGGCGGCTACACCTTC
CASSVEAGQGGYTF
>NA|TRBV2|TRBJ2-1|NA
TGTGCCAGCAGTGAAGAGGGGGAGCAGTTCTTC
CASSEEGEQFF
>NA|TRBV5-1|TRBJ1-1|TRBD1
TGCGCCAGCAGCGGCAGGGGGCGCCGGCCTGAAGCTTTCTTT
CASSGRGRRPEAFF
>NA|TRBV4-1|TRBJ2-7|NA
TGCGCCAGCAGCGCCCAGGAGGGGACCGAGCAGTACTTC
CASSAQEGTEQYF
>few|TRBV4-1|TRBJ1-4|TRBD1
TGCGCCAGCAGCCCCTCGACAGGGACAAATGAAAAACTGTTTTTT
CASSPSTGTNEKLFF
>NA|TRBV6-4|TRBJ2-1|TRBD2
TGTGCCAGCAGTACAGTACTAGCGGGGTCATACAATGAGCAGTTCTTC
CASSTVLAGSYNEQFF